Sequencing of this TCR beta chain was carried out in a study of cytomegalovirus exposure and HLA in healthy donors. Assay: immunoSEQ multiplex PCR; the TCRdb copy retains only in-frame clones and omits some. The sample contains fewer than 200,000 clones, less than 85% of which appear only once. A remark on this clone: Its specificity is not known.

Germline CDR1 and CDR2: SQVTM and ANQGSEA. There are 13 residues in the CDR3. Trimming pared 4 bases from V and 4 bases from J, leaving 11 bases between. Study results and caveats: It was reported that the classifier diagnosed cytomegalovirus status with high specificity and sensitivity in both the original and validation cohorts. A later analysis found first-cohort TCR clusters tended to co-occur in the 90 to 150 validation repertoires. CMV antigen specificity was confirmed in vitro for a few CMV-associated chains.

Source material: PBMCs. The V gene is TRBV29-1, the J gene TRBJ1-5; tentative D call: TRBD1 (5 bases). The receptor comes from a man between 18 and 29 years old in good health and CMV-seropositive. The CDR3 DNA reads TGCAGCGTTGCTCAGGGCCGTAATCAGCCCCAGCATTTT. Translated, it gives CSVAQGRNQPQHF.